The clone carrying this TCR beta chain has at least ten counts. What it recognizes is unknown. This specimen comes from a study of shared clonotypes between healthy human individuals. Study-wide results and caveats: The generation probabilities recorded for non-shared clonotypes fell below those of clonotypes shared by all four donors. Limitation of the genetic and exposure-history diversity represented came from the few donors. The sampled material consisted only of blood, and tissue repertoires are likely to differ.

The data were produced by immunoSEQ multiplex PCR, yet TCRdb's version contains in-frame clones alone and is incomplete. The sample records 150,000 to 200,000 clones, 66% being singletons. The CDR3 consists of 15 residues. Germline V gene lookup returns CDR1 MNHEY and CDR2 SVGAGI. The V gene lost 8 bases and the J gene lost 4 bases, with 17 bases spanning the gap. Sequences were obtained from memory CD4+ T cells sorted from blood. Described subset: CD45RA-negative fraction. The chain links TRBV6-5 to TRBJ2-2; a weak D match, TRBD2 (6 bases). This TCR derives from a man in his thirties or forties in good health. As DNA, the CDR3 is TGTGCCAGCGGACTACTAGGCCTCGGCACCGGGGAGCTGTTTTTT. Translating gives CASGLLGLGTGELFF.